One and the same sample provided the 16 T cell receptor beta chains below, sequenced in a study of T-cell memory formation after mild COVID-19. TCRdb ran MiXCR on the 5' RACE reads and lists one entry per CDR3 protein. The sample has 250,000 to 400,000 distinct CDR3 sequences, approximately 14% seen once; the top ten hold around 23%. Sequencing was done on a sample of PBMCs or a T cell subset sorted from them (not recorded which). All receptors come from a young man who had mild COVID-19 (a few samples of this study predate the infection). Cell type and time point are not known.

In this sample, this clonotype turned up a few times. The chain joins TRBV12-3 or TRBV12-4 to TRBJ2-3; 12 nucleotides agree with TRBD2. The CDR3 length is 17 residues. J gave up 2 bases and V 7 bases, and 10 bases lay outside the gene matches. CDR3 DNA sequence: TGTGCCAGCACCCGACTAGCGGGGGTCCATCTCACAGATACGCAGTATTTT. This gives the protein CASTRLAGVHLTDTQYF.

A few counts support this clonotype. The chain is built from TRBV7-9 and TRBJ1-1, with D perhaps matching TRBD1 (5 bases). CDR3 length: 11 residues. Trimming removed 8 bases at V and 5 bases at J, with 9 bases between. Looked up from germline, CDR1 is SEHNR and CDR2 is FQNEAQ (reference sequence). Here the CDR3 DNA reads TGTGCCAGCGGGGGTCTTACTGAAGCTTTCTTT. Translating it yields CASGGLTEAFF. The full variable domain, in which reference TRBV7-9 and TRBJ1-1 provide the parts outside the CDR3, is DTGVSQNPRHKITKRGQNVTFRCDPISEHNRLYWYRQTLGQGPEFLTYFQNEAQLEKSRLLSDRFSAERPKGSFSTLEIQRTEQGDSAMYLCASGGLTEAFFGQGTRLTVV.

This clonotype was found a few times. The CDR3 protein is CASRRGLAGGLQETQYF. The CDR3 DNA is TGTGCCAGCAGAAGGGGACTAGCGGGGGGCCTCCAAGAGACCCAGTACTTC. The V call is TRBV12-3 or TRBV12-4, the J call TRBJ2-5, with 15 positions matching TRBD2. This CDR3 region has 17 residues. V trimming: 6 bases; J trimming: 1 base; junction bases outside the gene matches: 6.

CDR3 region: CASRGAGKLFF. In DNA form, the CDR3 reads TGTGCCAGCAGGGGGGCGGGCAAACTGTTTTTT. The chain is built from TRBV12-3 or TRBV12-4 and TRBJ1-4; D is possibly TRBD1 (6 bases). Deletions cut 6 bases from V and 11 bases from J, with 10 bases between. The CDR3 extends over 11 amino acids.

This clonotype has only a few counts. The chain joins TRBV7-9 to TRBJ2-5; D not certain. Germline CDR1 SEHNR, CDR2 FQNEAQ (reference sequence). V lost 4 bases and J 2 bases, leaving 17 bases between the germline ends. The CDR3 has 16 amino acids. CDR3 residues: CASSSGRKPSQETQYF. For the CDR3, the DNA is TGTGCCAGCAGCTCCGGACGCAAACCGAGTCAAGAGACCCAGTACTTC.

The chain has TRBV29-1 and TRBJ2-3; 8 nucleotides line up with TRBD2. V lost 4 bases and J lost 2; bases outside the gene matches: 5. CDR1 SQVTM and CDR2 ANQGSEA come from the germline V gene. The CDR3 is 14 amino acids. The CDR3, as DNA: TGCAGCGTTGTCCGGGGGGGGGTCACAGATACGCAGTATTTT. As protein: CSVVRGGVTDTQYF.

This clonotype was counted only a few times. The chain has TRBV3-1 and TRBJ2-3; TRBD2 agrees at 8 bases. The ends lost 3 bases at V and 1 base at J; junction bases unmatched: 6. The length of the CDR3 is 16 residues. Germline lookup yields CDR1 LGHDT and CDR2 YNNKEL (reference sequence). The CDR3 coding sequence is TGTGCCAGCAGCCATGATGCGGGGGGTGGCACAGATACGCAGTATTTT. Protein sequence: CASSHDAGGGTDTQYF.

The chain couples TRBV20-1 to TRBJ2-7, with 8 bases fitting TRBD2. CDR3 length equals 15 residues. Losses at the gene ends were 1 base for V and 7 bases for J; bases not matched to a gene: 12. Germline V CDR1 and CDR2: DFQATT, SNEGSKA (reference sequence). The CDR3 sequence is CSARGLAGLETEQYF. The CDR3 coding sequence is TGCAGTGCTAGAGGGTTAGCGGGGTTAGAAACGGAGCAGTACTTC.

This clonotype showed up just a few times. This chain links TRBV7-2 with TRBJ1-1; 10 bases map to TRBD1. Germline CDR1 SGHTA, CDR2 FQGNSA. V lost 5 bases and J lost 1; bases outside the gene matches: 1. This CDR3 comprises 14 residues. The CDR3 DNA follows: TGTGCCAGCAGCCGGGACAGGGGGAACACTGAAGCTTTCTTT. Its translation: CASSRDRGNTEAFF.

The CDR3, as DNA: TGTGCCAGCAGCTTCGGCCTTGGCGAGCAGTACGTC. Protein product: CASSFGLGEQYV. The rearrangement joins TRBV11-2 to TRBJ2-7; D ambiguous. Germline V gene sequence: CDR1 SGHAT, CDR2 FQNNGV. The CDR3 has 12 amino acids. V lost 3 bases to trimming and J lost 6 bases, with 9 bases between them.

This clonotype was observed a handful of times. This sequence joins TRBV4-3 and TRBJ1-3; D call uncertain. The ends were cut back, 1 base at V and 0 bases at J, with 7 bases in the middle. Germline CDR1 is LGHNA and CDR2 is YSLEER. The CDR3 is made up of 15 amino acids. CDR3 nucleotide sequence: TGCGCCAGCAGCCAAGGACTACCCTCTGGAAACACCATATATTTT. Translating gives CASSQGLPSGNTIYF.

The table lists this clonotype with a few counts. The chain links TRBV9 to TRBJ2-5, with TRBD1 matching 9 bases. Germline loops: CDR1 SGDLS, CDR2 YYNGEE. The CDR3 sequence is 16 residues long. Trimming took 0 bases from V and 5 from J; bases not matched to a gene: 8. The CDR3 DNA sequence: TGTGCCAGCAGCGTAGACGGGATGGGACAGGGTGAGACCCAGTACTTC. It yields the protein CASSVDGMGQGETQYF.

J is TRBJ2-5 and V is TRBV5-1; D assignment may be TRBD1 or TRBD2 (5 bases each). V lost 0 bases to trimming and J lost 1 base, with 7 bases between them. The CDR3 contains 14 residues. CDR1 is SGHRS, CDR2 YFSETQ, per germline. CDR3 nucleotide sequence: TGCGCCAGCAGCTTGGTCGGGGCCCAAGAGACCCAGTACTTC. It codes for CASSLVGAQETQYF.

The V and J genes are TRBV2 and TRBJ2-2; D not certain. The CDR3 runs 14 residues. Germline V CDR1 and CDR2: SNHLY, FYNNEI. V lost 11 bases and J 5 bases, leaving 18 bases between the germline ends. In DNA form, the CDR3 reads TGTGCCGGCAACGACGGAATTCGGACCGGGGAGCTGTTTTTT. Translation: CAGNDGIRTGELFF.

This clonotype was detected a few times. The genes are TRBV20-1 and TRBJ1-1; no clear D. The CDR3 totals 12 residues. V lost 7 bases and J 1 base, leaving 10 bases between the germline ends. From germline, CDR1 is DFQATT and CDR2 SNEGSKA (reference sequence). DNA of the CDR3: TGCAGTGAGTTAGGTCCGAACACTGAAGCTTTCTTT. This codes for CSELGPNTEAFF.

This clonotype was detected a few times. The DNA is left out, because the CDR3 cannot be placed on it with certainty; the CDR3 is given as TCRdb lists it. The J gene is TRBJ1-1, the V gene TRBV7-9. Germline CDR1 and CDR2: SEHNR and FQNEAQ (reference sequence). The length of the CDR3 is 16 amino acids, counting both ends. The CDR3 sequence: CASSSSRAAGNTEAFF.